This TCR beta chain was recorded in a study of shared clonotypes between healthy human individuals. Turning to the study itself: Contributing individuals were a couple of females and a few males aged 18 to 49. Each donor had three CD4 naive, three CD4 memory, two CD8 naive and one CD8 memory plate. The study, taken as a whole, reports: At large depth, rarefaction still showed sorted-subset sequencing to be incomplete.

The protocol was immunoSEQ multiplex PCR, while the TCRdb copy is restricted to in-frame clones and leaves out a portion. The data hold some 1 million clones, with about 77% observed a single time. CD4+ cells underwent separation, giving CD45RA+ naive and CD45RA-negative memory subsets. The CDR3 covers 15 residues. Germline V gives CDR1 MGHRA, CDR2 YSYEKL. V was cut by 1 base and J by 5 bases, with 14 bases left in between. In regard to this clone: The antigen remains undetermined.

The V call is TRBV4-1, the J call TRBJ1-2, with D unresolved. Sequenced: memory CD4+ T cells sorted from blood. Documented subset: CD45RA-negative fraction. The sequence derives from a man in his late teens or twenties in good health. Here the CDR3 reads CASSQVVAGDYGYTF. The CDR3 DNA reads as TGCGCCAGCAGCCAAGTCGTTGCCGGAGATTATGGCTACACCTTC.